The following is a T cell receptor beta chain sequence with its context. This clonotype showed up just once. This clone's antigen is unknown. No much larger clone exists at a distance of one base, and base qualities are not known. This entry belongs to a study of blood T cells in healthy people across ages (dated by TCRdb to about 2015). About the study as a whole: In model experiments, template switching captured roughly one uniquely barcoded TCR beta cDNA molecule for every two T cells. To avoid experimental bias, donors of different ages were distributed randomly across sequencing lanes. The study measured age-related changes in TCR beta repertoire diversity using deep sequencing normalized with unique cDNA molecular identifiers. The donors were split into four age groups: young (average around 16 years), middle-aged (roughly 39), aged (roughly 68) and long-lived (roughly 80). The study analyzed two additional independent replicas of 1 million unique cDNA reads from the same blood draw for two donors, one aged 18 to 29 and one aged 80 or older. Results and caveats for the whole study, not just this receptor: There was a strong correlation between observed TCR beta diversity and the percentage of naive T cells measured by flow cytometry. Donor CMV infection status was unknown, potentially confounding age-related changes in expanded clonotypes. As age increased, observed TCR beta diversity per million T cells dropped in a roughly linear way, and a significant reduction was already evident by age about 36. Bulk unsorted PBMC profiling prevented conclusive comparison of naive and antigen-experienced compartments. Compared with the aged group, the long-lived group had more naive CD4+ T cells, fewer expanded clones and increased TCR diversity, suggesting age selection. Estimates of total diversity based on one million sequenced T cells were considered lower bounds and underestimates.

CDR3 length: 16 amino acids, cysteine to phenylalanine. The retained sequence is limited to the CDR3, 48 bases, with the frame set at the first base. For CDR1 and CDR2, the germline V gene lists MDHEN and SYDVKM. Systemically healthy Caucasian individuals from Russia, 35 to 50 in total and aged about 6 to 95 years, were included as donors. Around 10 milliliters of peripheral blood were collected from each donor into EDTA-treated Vacutainer tubes. Ficoll-Paque density-gradient centrifugation was used to isolate PBMCs, with at least 6 million per sample. Total RNA was extracted from PBMCs with Trizol reagent, with at least 6 micrograms obtained per sample. For every donor, flow cytometry on a PBMC aliquot measured the percentage of naive CD45RAhigh/CD27high T cells. Library preparation was by 5' RACE. Sequenced on an Illumina HiSeq 2500. A second PCR of roughly 6 to 11 cycles was run with a J-beta primer mix and a sample-barcoded 5' primer. A unique molecular identifier was introduced onto each TCR beta cDNA molecule by a template-switch 5' adaptor carrying 12 random nucleotides. At least 2.5 million CDR3-containing paired-end reads were obtained from each sample. First-strand cDNA synthesis was performed from all RNA using the Mint cDNA synthesis kit, with priming by a TRBC-specific oligonucleotide. Following uracil-DNA glycosylase treatment, all cDNA underwent a first 18-cycle PCR with the universal primers M1SS and BC2_uni_R. The authors' pipeline ran thus. For normalization, 1 million high-quality reads, each with a distinct molecular identifier, were randomly selected from each sample. Reads sharing molecular identifiers were discarded rather than binned into consensus sequences. MiTCR, with a Q25 quality threshold and the strictest error-elimination algorithm, was used for CDR3 identification, clonotype clustering and error correction. Lower-bound total TCR beta diversity was estimated with a nonparametric unseen species model using Euler transformation. TCRdb cleaned the public reads at Q25 with fastp, built clones with MiXCR and kept in-frame beta chains. Each CDR3 protein appears once, grouped with its most common genes and DNA. The V and J calls here are based on TCRdb, not the publication. This sample has over a million distinct CDR3 sequences in its table, and 35% to 50% of those were observed once. The ten biggest clones cover under 20% of the sample.

The chain is assembled from TRBV28 and TRBJ2-4, with 7 bases in between that match TRBD1. The J call may be faulty, since TRBJ2-5 better matches the DNA end. The sequencing sample was made of blood. This receptor was taken from a woman aged 55 to 70 in good health. The DNA sequence follows: TGTGCCAGCAGTCGACGAAGACAGGGCTTTAGGGAGACCCAGTACTTC. Its translation is CASSRRRQGFRETQYF.